These 30 T cell receptor beta chains came from one sample sequenced in a study of PD-1 blockade in mismatch repair-deficient tumors. Measured with immunoSEQ multiplex PCR; TCRdb has only the in-frame clones, and not every one. This sample has more than 85,000 clones; 82% occur once, and the top ten carry roughly 6.2%. The sample was peripheral blood, taken around 8 months after starting pembrolizumab. Receptors originate from an adult with mismatch repair-deficient cancer.

The gene calls are TRBV30 and TRBJ2-2; D uncertain. The CDR3 covers 14 residues. With 8 bases removed from V and 1 base from J, the gap between germline ends came to 14 bases. Germline values: CDR1 GTSNPN, CDR2 SVGIG (reference sequence). The CDR3 here is CAGMVRKNTGELFF. CDR3 bases: TGTGCCGGAATGGTCCGGAAGAACACCGGGGAGCTGTTTTTT.

This chain links TRBV18 with TRBJ2-7; a weak D match, TRBD1 (5 bases). This CDR3 spans 14 amino acids. Between the trimmed V and J ends, which lost 2 bases and 4 bases, there was a span of 12 bases. Germline V lookup: CDR1 KGHSH, CDR2 LQKENI. CDR3 coding DNA: TGTGCCAGCTCACCAGGAAGGACAACATACGAGCAGTACTTC. It yields the protein CASSPGRTTYEQYF.

The rearrangement links TRBV6-5 to TRBJ1-2, with no clear D. The V gene lost 2 bases and the J gene lost 2 bases, with 9 bases spanning the gap. The V gene's germline CDR1 is MNHEY and CDR2 SVGAGI. The CDR3 has 14 residues. The CDR3 DNA sequence: TGTGCCAGCAGTTACGGTGGGCGGAACTATGGCTACACCTTC. It is translated as CASSYGGRNYGYTF.

The rearrangement joins TRBV10-3 to TRBJ2-7; D remains ambiguous. V lost 10 bases and J lost 2, with 9 bases in between. CDR1 is ENHRY and CDR2 is SYGVKD in the germline V gene. CDR3 size: 11 residues. The CDR3 loop reads CATASAYEQYF. CDR3 bases: TGTGCCACAGCGTCGGCCTACGAGCAGTACTTC.

This chain links TRBV6-1 with TRBJ1-4; 7 bases map to TRBD1. The CDR3 length is 15 residues. J gave up 4 bases and V 4 bases, and 6 bases lay outside the gene matches. CDR1 is MNHNS, CDR2 SASEGT, per germline. The CDR3 region is CASSASTGSNEKLFF. The CDR3 DNA sequence: TGTGCCAGCAGTGCGTCGACAGGGAGTAATGAAAAACTGTTTTTT.

This rearrangement joins TRBV25-1 to TRBJ2-6; D is unresolved. The CDR3 covers 16 residues. Trimming shortened V by 1 base and J by 0 bases, and 7 bases separated the two germline ends. The germline CDR1 and CDR2 sequences are MGHDK and SYGVNS. CDR3 DNA sequence: TGTGCCAGCAGTGAATTTCGGGCCTCTGGGGCCAACGTCCTGACTTTC. Residues: CASSEFRASGANVLTF.

This chain links TRBV5-5 with TRBJ2-7, with 7 bases fitting TRBD2. The CDR3 runs to 13 residues. CDR1 and CDR2 (germline): SGHKS, YYEKEE (reference sequence). J gave up 3 bases and V 3 bases, and 3 bases lay outside the gene matches. CDR3 coding DNA: TGTGCCAGCAGCTGGGAGGGACGCTACGAGCAGTACTTC. This codes for CASSWEGRYEQYF.

The rearrangement uses TRBV18 and TRBJ1-1, with D perhaps matching TRBD1 (5 bases). The germline V gene has CDR1 KGHSH and CDR2 LQKENI. This CDR3 contains 14 residues. Trimming cost V 5 bases and J 5 bases, with 15 bases left between them. CDR3 sequence: CASSVRSGGTEAFF. In DNA, the CDR3 is TGTGCCAGCTCAGTTCGATCGGGGGGGACTGAAGCTTTCTTT.

The chain links TRBV18 to TRBJ1-4; 7 nucleotides match TRBD1. Germline values: CDR1 KGHSH, CDR2 LQKENI. This CDR3 spans 20 amino acids. The J segment lost 0 bases and the V segment lost 1 base, leaving 14 bases of the junction unmatched. The CDR3 protein is CASSPRALSGQTSTNEKLFF. CDR3 in DNA: TGTGCCAGCTCACCACGGGCACTTTCGGGACAGACGTCAACTAATGAAAAACTGTTTTTT.

The V call is TRBV27, the J call TRBJ2-3; D is ambiguous. Per germline, CDR1 MNHEY and CDR2 SMNVEV (reference sequence). CDR3 length: 11 amino acids. V was pared by 7 bases and J by 6 bases, with 8 bases between. CDR3 in DNA: TGTGCCAGCACCGTGGGGGATACGCAGTATTTT. Residues: CASTVGDTQYF.

Here the CDR3 reads CAWSEVGGRYGYTF. CDR3 in DNA: TGTGCCTGGAGTGAGGTTGGGGGACGCTATGGCTACACCTTC. The genes are TRBV30 and TRBJ1-2; TRBD1 is a possible D gene (5 bases). Trimming removed 1 base at V and 4 bases at J, with 13 bases between. This CDR3 has 14 residues. Germline values: CDR1 GTSNPN, CDR2 SVGIG (reference sequence).

This sequence joins TRBV21-1 and TRBJ1-2. TRBV21-1 is given as a pseudogene. This CDR3 is built from 21 residues. The CDR3 DNA is TGTGCCAGCAGCAACGAGGTAGCTCTTGCGGGGGTACACCCAATGGACTATGGCTACACCTTC. Protein: CASSNEVALAGVHPMDYGYTF.

The CDR3 loop reads CASSSGRWAKGGELFF. In DNA form, the CDR3 reads TGTGCCAGCAGCTCGGGGAGATGGGCGAAGGGCGGGGAGCTGTTTTTT. The chain has TRBV13 and TRBJ2-2; D might be TRBD2 (5 bases). In germline, CDR1 is PRHDT, CDR2 FYEKMQ (reference sequence). The V end lost 4 bases, the J end lost 7 bases, and 19 bases lay between the germline ends. The CDR3 totals 16 residues.

This clone was seen a single time. The chain uses TRBV6-5 and TRBJ2-1; D might be TRBD2 (6 bases). Germline V gives CDR1 MNHEY, CDR2 SVGAGI. The CDR3 extends over 15 amino acids. Trimming pared 10 bases from V and 6 bases from J, leaving 22 bases between. The CDR3 loop is CATRTGSAAVNEQFF. The CDR3 DNA is TGTGCCACCAGAACCGGGAGCGCCGCTGTCAATGAGCAGTTCTTC.

The CDR3 nucleotides are TGCGCCAGCAGCTCCGGGGGGAGCACAGATACGCAGTATTTT. Protein: CASSSGGSTDTQYF. The gene calls are TRBV5-1 and TRBJ2-3, with 7 bases lining up with TRBD2. The trim removed 3 bases at V and 0 bases at J, leaving 1 base unmatched. This CDR3 is 14 amino acids long. Germline CDR1 reads SGHRS; CDR2 reads YFSETQ.

J is TRBJ1-4 and V is TRBV5-5, with D unclear. Germline V gene data show CDR1 as SGHKS and CDR2 as YYEKEE (reference sequence). The CDR3 contains 14 residues. V lost 3 bases to trimming and J lost 7 bases, with 13 bases between them. This chain's CDR3 is CASSSVSRGEKLFF. The CDR3 DNA reads as TGTGCCAGCAGCTCCGTCAGTCGGGGTGAAAAACTGTTTTTT.

The V gene is TRBV11-3, the J gene TRBJ1-1; unclear D gene. CDR3 length: 12 amino acids. V lost 3 bases and J lost 1, with 3 bases in between. In germline, CDR1 is SGHNT, CDR2 YENEEA. The DNA for the CDR3 is TGTGCCAGCAGCTTCAGGAACACTGAAGCTTTCTTT. Amino acid sequence: CASSFRNTEAFF.

The rearrangement uses TRBV11-1 and TRBJ2-7; D is unclear. Germline loops: CDR1 SGHAT, CDR2 FQDESV (reference sequence). The V end was cut by 5 bases, the J end by 9 bases, with 17 bases between. The CDR3 consists of 13 residues. The CDR3 coding sequence is TGTGCCAGCAGCCCCCGGCCCTCTGAGGCGCAGTACTTC. As protein: CASSPRPSEAQYF.

In its sample, this clone was seen once. The chain uses TRBV11-2 and TRBJ2-5, with D possibly matching TRBD2 (5 bases). CDR3 length: 15 residues. CDR1 is SGHAT, CDR2 FQNNGV, per germline. Trimming pared 4 bases from V and 5 bases from J, leaving 17 bases between. The CDR3 bases are TGTGCCAGCAGCTCAGGAGGAGGCCGCGGGGAGACCCAGTACTTC. The encoded protein is CASSSGGGRGETQYF.

J is TRBJ2-2 and V is TRBV7-3, with D possibly being TRBD2 (5 bases). This CDR3 is 16 amino acids long. Germline-derived CDR1 and CDR2 are SGHTA and FQGTGA. Trimming pared 0 bases from V and 3 bases from J, leaving 11 bases between. The CDR3 nucleotides read TGTGCCAGCAGCTTAACGGAGGTTTCGCACACCGGGGAGCTGTTTTTT. It yields the protein CASSLTEVSHTGELFF.

CDR3 amino acids: CAWSVGQAQETQYF. In DNA form, the CDR3 reads TGTGCCTGGAGTGTCGGGCAGGCCCAAGAGACCCAGTACTTC. J is TRBJ2-5 and V is TRBV30, with D unresolved. This CDR3 region has 14 residues. Germline lookup yields CDR1 GTSNPN and CDR2 SVGIG (reference sequence). Trimming left V 0 bases short and J 1 base short, with 9 bases between.

The genes are TRBV11-3 and TRBJ1-2; the D is unclear. Germline CDR1 SGHNT, CDR2 YENEEA. V lost 1 base and J lost 6, with 18 bases in between. The CDR3 contains 16 residues. This chain's CDR3 is CASSLVAGPQSDGYTF. CDR3 sequence (DNA): TGTGCCAGCAGCTTAGTCGCAGGCCCCCAAAGTGATGGCTACACCTTC.

The chain couples TRBV6-5 to TRBJ2-2; TRBD1 matches 9 bases. The CDR3 has 13 residues. The germline gives CDR1 MNHEY, CDR2 SVGAGI. With V trimmed by 11 bases and J by 4 bases, 5 bases remained unmatched. The DNA of the CDR3 is TGTGCCTCACAGGGGGCCCTCACCGGGGAGCTGTTTTTT. It yields the protein CASQGALTGELFF.

Comments on this clone: An end of the junction does not agree with germline; a read error may underlie this. The rearrangement links TRBV5-5 to TRBJ2-7; D perhaps matches TRBD1 (6 bases). Germline V lookup: CDR1 SGHKS, CDR2 YYEKEE (reference sequence). CDR3 length: 12 residues. The CDR3 DNA follows: TGTGCCAGCAGCCAAGATGTCGGACAGATACACTTC. Protein sequence: CASSQDVGQIHF.

The V call is TRBV30, the J call TRBJ2-5; D possibly matches TRBD1 or TRBD2 (5 bases each). Trimming left V 2 bases short and J 4 bases short, with 17 bases between. The CDR3 is made up of 15 amino acids. Germline CDR1 reads GTSNPN; CDR2 reads SVGIG (reference sequence). CDR3 sequence: CAWSQKRDVRETQYF. The CDR3 DNA reads TGTGCCTGGAGTCAGAAGAGGGACGTCCGAGAGACCCAGTACTTC.

The chain couples TRBV14 to TRBJ1-4; D is undetermined. The CDR3 length is 16 residues. The germline V gene has CDR1 SGHDN and CDR2 FVKESK. V lost 3 bases and J 6 bases, leaving 17 bases between the germline ends. The CDR3 spells CASSQTYIRLDEKLFF. In DNA, the CDR3 is TGTGCCAGCAGCCAGACCTACATAAGGTTGGATGAAAAACTGTTTTTT.

This clone was seen only a few times. This chain uses TRBV2 with TRBJ2-7; maybe TRBD2 (6 bases). The CDR3 length is 12 residues. The germline V gene has CDR1 SNHLY and CDR2 FYNNEI. V lost 6 bases, J lost 6 bases, and 12 bases lay in between. The CDR3 region has the DNA TGTGCCAGCAGATATGCGGGGAGCGAGCAGTACTTC. Its protein is CASRYAGSEQYF.

This chain connects TRBV9 to TRBJ2-5; TRBD2 aligns across 8 bases. J gave up 3 bases and V 2 bases, and 6 bases lay outside the gene matches. Germline values: CDR1 SGDLS, CDR2 YYNGEE. The CDR3 extends over 15 amino acids. CDR3 DNA sequence: TGTGCCAGCAGCGTTAGCGGGGAGAGTAAAGAGACCCAGTACTTC. Translating gives CASSVSGESKETQYF.

The V and J genes are TRBV5-6 and TRBJ1-5; no reliable D call. The V end lost 4 bases, the J end lost 7 bases, and 9 bases lay between the germline ends. Germline values: CDR1 SGHDT, CDR2 YYEEEE. The CDR3 sequence is 12 residues long. DNA for the CDR3: TGTGCCAGCAGCCAAGTAGGGCAGCCCCAGCATTTT. Protein product: CASSQVGQPQHF. The full variable domain, its missing parts supplied by reference TRBV5-6 and TRBJ1-5, is DAGVTQSPTHLIKTRGQQVTLRCSPKSGHDTVSWYQQALGQGPQFIFQYYEEEERQRGNFPDRFSGHQFPNYSSELNVNALLLGDSALYLCASSQVGQPQHFGDGTRLSIL.

This clone is classed as medium-sized. The V and J genes are TRBV4-2 and TRBJ2-5; no clear D. CDR1 is LGHNA, CDR2 YNFKEQ, per germline. The V and J ends lost 4 bases and 4 bases respectively, with 16 bases between them. The CDR3 spans 15 residues. In DNA, the CDR3 is TGTGCCAGCAGCCCTCCAGGAGCAGCAGGAGAGACCCAGTACTTC. Amino acid sequence: CASSPPGAAGETQYF.